Listed below are T cell receptor beta chains from one sample, sequenced in a study of CD8+ T cells in alopecia areata. Sequencing used immunoSEQ multiplex PCR; TCRdb keeps in-frame clones, though not all of them. The table includes some 190,000 clones, around three fifths detected once. Sequenced material: CD4+ T cells sorted from blood, taken at week 24, from a patient treated with tofacitinib. The receptors derive from a human donor with alopecia areata. Each CDR3 is given with its conserved first and last residue. The D gene is left open where the match is weak. Clone size is not always given. Where it is, it says once, few, many or a class for expanded clones.

CDR3 length,V gene,clone size,J gene,D gene,CDR3 DNA,CDR3 protein
10,TRBV27,few,TRBJ2-3,NA,TGTGCCAGCAGTTTCCCGAGGCAGTATTTT,CASSFPRQYF
13,TRBV7-2,NA,TRBJ2-7,NA,TGTGCCAGCGGATTAAACTATGGCTACGAGCAGTACTTC,CASGLNYGYEQYF
13,TRBV29-1,once,TRBJ1-2,NA,TGCAGCGTTGAAGGAGTAGGGTCTCATGGCTACACCTTC,CSVEGVGSHGYTF
18,TRBV15,NA,TRBJ2-1,TRBD2,TGTGCCACCAGCAGAGTCGGTAGCGGGGGGAGCTCCTACAATGAGCAGTTCTTC,CATSRVGSGGSSYNEQFF
12,TRBV30,NA,TRBJ1-1,NA,TGTGCCTGGAGGTCAGCCGGGACCGAAGCTTTCTTT,CAWRSAGTEAFF
13,TRBV29-1,few,TRBJ2-7,TRBD1,TGCAGCGTTGGGACAGGGGGTTCCTACGAGCAGTACTTC,CSVGTGGSYEQYF
15,TRBV11-1,few,TRBJ1-4,TRBD1,TGTGCCAGCAGCCACCACGGGGACAGTGAGCGAAAACTGTTTTTT,CASSHHGDSERKLFF
13,TRBV5-1,NA,TRBJ1-1,NA,TGCGCCAGCAGCTTAGAGGGTTGGACTGAAGCTTTCTTT,CASSLEGWTEAFF
11,TRBV27,few,TRBJ1-2,NA,TGTGCCAGCAGGAAGGGTGATGGCTACACCTTC,CASRKGDGYTF
13,TRBV10-3,few,TRBJ1-5,NA,TGTGCCATCAGTGTGGAGGGCAATCAGCCCCAGCATTTT,CAISVEGNQPQHF
17,TRBV6-1,NA,TRBJ1-5,NA,TGTGCCAGCAGTGAAGCGCTTCAGGGGTATAGCAATCAGCCCCAGCATTTT,CASSEALQGYSNQPQHF
14,TRBV5-4,NA,TRBJ2-7,NA,TGTGCCAGCAGCTTGAAAAGGTCACCCCACGAGCAGTACTTC,CASSLKRSPHEQYF
16,TRBV4-2,NA,TRBJ2-5,TRBD2,TGTGCCAGCAGCCTGGGGACTAGCGGGGACCAAGAGACCCAGTACTTC,CASSLGTSGDQETQYF
16,TRBV5-6,NA,TRBJ2-1,NA,TGTGCCAGCAGCCCCAAAGCTTGGGGAACAGGCAATGAGCAGTTCTTC,CASSPKAWGTGNEQFF
14,TRBV9,once,TRBJ1-6,NA,TGTGCCAGCAGCGAGAGGGGGGGGAATTCACCCCTCCACTTT,CASSERGGNSPLHF
12,TRBV13,few,TRBJ1-4,NA,TGTGCCAGCAGCAAATCAGGGCAGAAACTGTTTTTT,CASSKSGQKLFF
13,TRBV27,NA,TRBJ1-2,NA,TGTGCCAGCAGTTTGTGGTCAGGGTATGGCTACACCTTC,CASSLWSGYGYTF
15,TRBV9,few,TRBJ1-2,NA,TGTGCCAGCAGCGTAGACTCCGGGAGGGGTTATGGCTACACCTTC,CASSVDSGRGYGYTF
15,TRBV5-4,many,TRBJ1-2,TRBD1,TGTGCCAGCAGCTTGGAGACAGGGGTCAACTATGGCTACACCTTC,CASSLETGVNYGYTF
13,TRBV30,NA,TRBJ1-5,NA,TGTGCCTGGAGTCCGGGCCGCGGGCAGCCCCAGCATTTT,CAWSPGRGQPQHF
13,TRBV29-1,NA,TRBJ1-1,NA,TGCAGCGTTGAACCTTGGGGGTTCGCTGAAGCTTTCTTT,CSVEPWGFAEAFF
14,TRBV11-1,NA,TRBJ2-7,NA,TGTGCCAGCAGCTCGGCGCCACGGGACTCCGAGCAGTACTTC,CASSSAPRDSEQYF
16,TRBV2,NA,TRBJ1-5,TRBD1,TGTGCCAGCACCCCGGACAGGGGTAGGGGCAATCAGCCCCAGCATTTT,CASTPDRGRGNQPQHF